This T cell receptor (beta chain) comes out of a study of cytomegalovirus exposure and HLA in healthy donors. Between the trimmed V and J ends, which lost 4 bases and 2 bases, there was a span of 11 bases. The CDR3 length is 14 residues. Germline V gene data show CDR1 as MNHNY and CDR2 as SVGAGI (reference sequence). Study conclusions and caveats: In vitro confirmation showed three CMV-associated chains to be CMV antigen specific. Listed as cytomegalovirus-associated were more than 150 TCR beta chains.

TCRdb's copy holds only in-frame clones and misses some; the assay was immunoSEQ multiplex PCR. The table shows around 73,000 clones, with roughly 90% occurring only once. For this clone: Its antigen is unidentified.

V gene TRBV6-6 combines with J gene TRBJ2-5, with a tentative D call TRBD1 (6 bases). Sequencing was performed on PBMCs. This receptor was taken from a woman between 18 and 29 years old in good health and CMV-seropositive. CDR3 DNA: TGTGCCAGCAGTTCTCAGGACAGACAAGAGACCCAGTACTTC. The encoded protein is CASSSQDRQETQYF.